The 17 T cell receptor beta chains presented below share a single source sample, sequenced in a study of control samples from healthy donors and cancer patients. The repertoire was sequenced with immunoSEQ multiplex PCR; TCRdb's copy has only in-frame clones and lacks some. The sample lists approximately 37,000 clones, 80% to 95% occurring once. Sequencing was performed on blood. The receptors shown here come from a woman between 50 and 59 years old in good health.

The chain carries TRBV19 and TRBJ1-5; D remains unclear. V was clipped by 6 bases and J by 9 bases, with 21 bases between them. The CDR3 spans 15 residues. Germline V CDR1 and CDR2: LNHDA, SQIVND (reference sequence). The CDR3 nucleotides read TGTGCCAGTAGCCCTCCGGGTTCCAAAGGTTGGCCCCAGCATTTT. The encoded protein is CASSPPGSKGWPQHF.

CDR3 nucleotide sequence: TGCGCCAGCAGCTCTAACAGGGGGAACACTGAAGCTTTCTTT. Translating it yields CASSSNRGNTEAFF. The chain employs TRBV5-1 and TRBJ1-1, with TRBD1 identical over 7 bases. CDR3 length: 14 residues. V shed 3 bases and J 1 base; nucleotides not matched to a gene: 3. The germline CDR1 and CDR2 sequences are SGHRS and YFSETQ.

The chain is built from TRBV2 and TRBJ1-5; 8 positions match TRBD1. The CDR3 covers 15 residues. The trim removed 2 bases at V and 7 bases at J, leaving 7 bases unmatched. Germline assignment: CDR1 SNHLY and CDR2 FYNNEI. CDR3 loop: CASSEMTGVKQPQHF. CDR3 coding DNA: TGTGCCAGCAGTGAAATGACAGGGGTTAAACAGCCCCAGCATTTT.

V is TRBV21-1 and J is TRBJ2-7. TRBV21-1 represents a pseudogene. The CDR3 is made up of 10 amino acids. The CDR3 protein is CASSGRLSGF. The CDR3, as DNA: TGTGCCAGCAGCGGTCGGCTATCCGGTTTC.

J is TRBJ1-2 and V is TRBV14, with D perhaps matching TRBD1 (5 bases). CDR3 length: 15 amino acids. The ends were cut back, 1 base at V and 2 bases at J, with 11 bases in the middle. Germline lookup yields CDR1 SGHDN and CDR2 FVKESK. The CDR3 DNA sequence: TGTGCCAGCAGCCAAGCCTCCGGGGGGAACTATGGCTACACCTTC. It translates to CASSQASGGNYGYTF.

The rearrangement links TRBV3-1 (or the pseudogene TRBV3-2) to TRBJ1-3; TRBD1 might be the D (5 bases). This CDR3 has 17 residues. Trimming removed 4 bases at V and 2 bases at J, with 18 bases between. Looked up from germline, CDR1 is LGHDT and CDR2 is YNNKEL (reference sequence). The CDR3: CASSRTGFRGTGNTIYF. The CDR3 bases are TGTGCCAGCAGCCGTACCGGTTTTAGGGGAACTGGAAACACCATATATTTT.

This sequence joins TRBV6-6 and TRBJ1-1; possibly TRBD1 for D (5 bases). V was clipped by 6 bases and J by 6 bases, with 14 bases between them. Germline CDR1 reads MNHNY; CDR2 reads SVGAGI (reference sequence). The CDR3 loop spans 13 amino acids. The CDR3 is CASRGRLLAEAFF. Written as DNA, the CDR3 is TGTGCCAGCAGGGGGCGCCTTCTGGCTGAAGCTTTCTTT.

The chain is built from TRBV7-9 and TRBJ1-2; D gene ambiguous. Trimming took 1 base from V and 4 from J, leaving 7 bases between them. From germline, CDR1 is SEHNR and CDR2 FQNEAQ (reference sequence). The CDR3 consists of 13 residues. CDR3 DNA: TGTGCCAGCAGCTTAGGACTGGGCTATGGCTACACCTTC. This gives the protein CASSLGLGYGYTF.

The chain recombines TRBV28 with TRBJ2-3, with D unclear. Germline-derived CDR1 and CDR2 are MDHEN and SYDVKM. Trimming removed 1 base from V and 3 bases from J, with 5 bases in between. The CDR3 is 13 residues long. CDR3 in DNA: TGTGCCAGCAGTTTATACGGTACAGATACGCAGTATTTT. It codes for CASSLYGTDTQYF.

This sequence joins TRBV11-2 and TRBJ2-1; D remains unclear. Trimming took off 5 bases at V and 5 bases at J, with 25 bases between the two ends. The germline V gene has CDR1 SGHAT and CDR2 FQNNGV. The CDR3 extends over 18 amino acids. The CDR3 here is CASSLREVLGWGNNEQFF. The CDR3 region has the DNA TGTGCCAGCAGCCTAAGGGAAGTCTTGGGGTGGGGAAACAATGAGCAGTTCTTC.

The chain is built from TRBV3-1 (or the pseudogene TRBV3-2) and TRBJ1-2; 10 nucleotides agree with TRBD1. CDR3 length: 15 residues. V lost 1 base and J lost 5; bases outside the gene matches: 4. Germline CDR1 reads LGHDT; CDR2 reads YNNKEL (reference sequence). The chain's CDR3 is CASSQGTGGGYGYTF. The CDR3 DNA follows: TGTGCCAGCAGCCAAGGGACAGGGGGTGGATATGGCTACACCTTC.

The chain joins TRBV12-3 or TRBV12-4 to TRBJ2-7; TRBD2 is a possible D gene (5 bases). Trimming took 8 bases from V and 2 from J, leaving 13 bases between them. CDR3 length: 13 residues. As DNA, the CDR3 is TGTGCCAGCTCTCTGGGCGGGCCCTACGAGCAGTACTTC. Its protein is CASSLGGPYEQYF.

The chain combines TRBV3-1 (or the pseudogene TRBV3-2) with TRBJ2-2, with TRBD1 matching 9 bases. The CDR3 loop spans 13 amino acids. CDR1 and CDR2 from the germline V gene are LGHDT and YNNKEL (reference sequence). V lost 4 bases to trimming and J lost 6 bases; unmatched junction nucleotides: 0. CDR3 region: CASSRQGAGELFF. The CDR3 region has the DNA TGTGCCAGCAGCCGACAGGGGGCCGGGGAGCTGTTTTTT.

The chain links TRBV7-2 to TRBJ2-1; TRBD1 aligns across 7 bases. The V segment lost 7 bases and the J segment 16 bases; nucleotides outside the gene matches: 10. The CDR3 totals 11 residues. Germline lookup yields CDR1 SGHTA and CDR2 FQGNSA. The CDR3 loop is CASILAGTEFF. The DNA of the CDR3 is TGTGCCAGCATCTTGGCCGGGACAGAATTCTTC.

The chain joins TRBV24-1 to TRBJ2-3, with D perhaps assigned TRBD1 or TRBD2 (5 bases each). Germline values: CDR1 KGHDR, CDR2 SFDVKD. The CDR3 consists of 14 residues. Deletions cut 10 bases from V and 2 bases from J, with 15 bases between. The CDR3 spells CATQMGTNTDTQYF. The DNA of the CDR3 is TGTGCCACACAGATGGGGACCAACACAGATACGCAGTATTTT.

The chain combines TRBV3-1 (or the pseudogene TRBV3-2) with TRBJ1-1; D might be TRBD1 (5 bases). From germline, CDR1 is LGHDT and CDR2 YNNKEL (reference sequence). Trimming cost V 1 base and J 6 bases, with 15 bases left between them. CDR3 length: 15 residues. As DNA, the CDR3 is TGTGCCAGCAGCCAAGGCCGACAGCTGGGATCTGAAGCTTTCTTT. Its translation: CASSQGRQLGSEAFF.

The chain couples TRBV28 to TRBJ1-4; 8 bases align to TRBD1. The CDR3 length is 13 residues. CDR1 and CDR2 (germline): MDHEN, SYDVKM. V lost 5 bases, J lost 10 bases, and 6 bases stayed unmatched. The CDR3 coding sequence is TGTGCCAGCAGTACGGGACAGGCCCGAAAACTGTTTTTT. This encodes CASSTGQARKLFF.